A single sample is the source of the 9 T cell receptor beta chains below, sequenced in a study of T-cell reconstitution after alpha-beta-depleted transplantation in children. Unique molecular identifiers were built into the TCRbeta library. TCRdb independently ran MiXCR on the PCR reads; one entry per CDR3 protein. The repertoire holds some 500,000 distinct CDR3 sequences, about 30% seen once, with 2% to 3% in the top ten. The sample here was PBMCs from the stem cell graft donor, taken from the stem cell graft. The receptors stem from a human donor who donated a stem cell graft to a child with aplastic anemia.

The J gene is TRBJ2-1, the V gene TRBV7-2; D call uncertain. V was shortened by 2 bases and J by 9 bases, with 17 bases between the two germline ends. Germline CDR1 and CDR2: SGHTA and FQGNSA. The CDR3 consists of 15 residues. CDR3 DNA sequence: TGTGCCAGCAGCTTAACGAGGTCGGCCTCCACTGAGCAGTTCTTC. Amino acids: CASSLTRSASTEQFF. The full variable domain, its missing parts supplied by reference TRBV7-2 and TRBJ2-1, is GAGVSQSPSNKVTEKGKDVELRCDPISGHTALYWYRQSLGQGLEFLIYFQGNSAPDKSGLPSDRFSAERTGGSVSTLTIQRTQQEDSAVYLCASSLTRSASTEQFFGPGTRLTVL.

This clonotype was observed a handful of times. A read error may produce the germline difference seen at one junction end. The chain links TRBV12-3 or TRBV12-4 to TRBJ1-5; D remains ambiguous. The CDR3 runs to 13 residues. CDR3 region: CASRVRRDQPQHF. The DNA of the CDR3 is TGTGCCAGCAGGGTCAGGCGGGATCAGCCTCAGCATTTT.

This chain joins TRBV15 and TRBJ2-1, with D perhaps matching TRBD2 (6 bases). Between the trimmed V and J ends, which lost 3 bases and 8 bases, there was a span of 17 bases. This CDR3 has 15 amino acids. Germline V CDR1 and CDR2: LNHNV, YYDKDF (reference sequence). The CDR3 loop is CATSSGVLEGDEQFF. CDR3 nucleotide sequence: TGTGCCACCAGCAGTGGAGTTCTGGAGGGAGATGAGCAGTTCTTC.

The genes are TRBV20-1 and TRBJ2-1; 7 bases line up with TRBD1. There are 14 residues in the CDR3. Losses at the gene ends were 5 bases for V and 5 bases for J; bases not matched to a gene: 9. The germline V gene encodes CDR1 DFQATT and CDR2 SNEGSKA (reference sequence). CDR3 sequence (DNA): TGCAGTGCTCCCAAGTCAACAGGGGACAATGAGCAGTTCTTC. Translated, it gives CSAPKSTGDNEQFF.

This clonotype has just a few counts. The rearrangement links TRBV7-9 to TRBJ2-3; D might be TRBD2 (5 bases). The CDR3 runs to 14 residues. The V end was cut by 5 bases, the J end by 2 bases, with 11 bases between. The germline gives CDR1 SEHNR, CDR2 FQNEAQ (reference sequence). In DNA, the CDR3 is TGTGCCAGCAGCCCCGAGGGATACACAGATACGCAGTATTTT. This gives the protein CASSPEGYTDTQYF.

This clonotype occurred a few times. The V gene is TRBV7-8, the J gene TRBJ1-2, with unresolved D. This CDR3 has 15 residues. V was trimmed by 5 bases and J by 4 bases, leaving 17 bases between them. In germline, CDR1 is SGHVS, CDR2 FQNEAQ. CDR3 coding DNA: TGTGCCAGCAGCCCAAGCGCGGGGTTTGGCTATGGCTACACCTTC. This sequence encodes CASSPSAGFGYGYTF.

The rearrangement joins TRBV6-2 or TRBV6-3 to TRBJ1-1; no definite D call. The germline gives CDR1 MNHEY, CDR2 SVGEGT. The CDR3 is made up of 16 amino acids. V was pared by 5 bases and J by 4 bases, with 20 bases between. The CDR3 loop reads CASSNPGELWGTEAFF. CDR3 sequence (DNA): TGTGCCAGCAGTAACCCCGGGGAGCTCTGGGGCACTGAAGCTTTCTTT.

The gene calls are TRBV20-1 and TRBJ1-1; D unclear. V lost 8 bases, J lost 2 bases, and 21 bases lay in between. The length of the CDR3 is 15 residues. The germline gives CDR1 DFQATT, CDR2 SNEGSKA (reference sequence). DNA of the CDR3: TGCAGTCGGGGTCACTGCTGCCCCGTAAACACTGAAGCTTTCTTT. It specifies CSRGHCCPVNTEAFF.

Only a few counts were recorded for this clonotype. The chain is built from TRBV28 and TRBJ2-7; no firm D call. Trimming removed 2 bases from V and 5 bases from J, with 4 bases in between. The CDR3 runs to 11 residues. CDR1 and CDR2 (germline): MDHEN, SYDVKM. CDR3: CASSLEHEQYV. The CDR3 coding sequence is TGTGCCAGCAGTTTAGAACACGAGCAGTACGTC.